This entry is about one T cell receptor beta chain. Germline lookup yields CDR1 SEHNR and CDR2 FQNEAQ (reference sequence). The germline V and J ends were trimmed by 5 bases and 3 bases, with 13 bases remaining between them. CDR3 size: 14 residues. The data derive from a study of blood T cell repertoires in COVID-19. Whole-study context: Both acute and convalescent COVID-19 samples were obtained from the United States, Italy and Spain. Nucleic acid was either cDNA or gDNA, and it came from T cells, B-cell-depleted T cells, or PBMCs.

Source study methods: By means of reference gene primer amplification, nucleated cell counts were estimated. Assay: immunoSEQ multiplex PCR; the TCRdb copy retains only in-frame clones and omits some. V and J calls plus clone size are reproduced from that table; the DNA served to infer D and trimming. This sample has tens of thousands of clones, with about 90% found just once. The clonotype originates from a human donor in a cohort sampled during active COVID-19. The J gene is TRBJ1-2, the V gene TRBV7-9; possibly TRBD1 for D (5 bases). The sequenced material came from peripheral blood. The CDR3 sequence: CASSTFGGDYGYTF. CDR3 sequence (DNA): TGTGCCAGCAGCACGTTCGGGGGAGACTATGGCTACACCTTC.